The T cell receptor (beta chain) under discussion was sequenced for a study of cytomegalovirus exposure and HLA in healthy donors (dated by TCRdb to the late 2010s). Regarding the study in general: In an earlier analysis of 587 of the donors, 276 Gb of sequence data and 100 million or so unique TCR beta sequences from about 179 million T cells were reported. An early release covering some 640 HLA-typed donors comprised 300 to 350 gigabases of sequencing data and tens of millions of unique TCR sequences. The genetic ancestry cluster associated with self-reported Caucasian donors included around 76% of the roughly 380 genotyped donors. The study aimed to test whether signatures of past pathogen exposure could be identified by cataloging public T cell receptors. The study profiled the T cell repertoires of 666 subjects by immunosequencing and related them to cytomegalovirus serostatus. Along with the roughly 700-subject first cohort, a separate validation cohort of over 90 different subjects was used. The study combined high-throughput TCR immunosequencing, statistical association of individual TCRs with disease status, and machine learning to predict cytomegalovirus infection status. In a later analysis, previously published TCR beta repertoires from 550 to 700 donors were re-analyzed and high-resolution HLA genotyping was added so that TCR occurrence patterns could be studied. The later analysis used no new phenotypic data to find candidate immune exposures, relying instead on TCR beta sequences and their occurrence across donors. An earlier analysis of approximately 630 of the donors applied high-throughput TCR beta sequencing to assess whether each TCR beta V gene segment acted as functional or pseudogenic. Donor age, sex, ethnicity and CMV serostatus were compiled together with the repertoire data. Genome-wide SNP genotypes for about 65% of the roughly 670 donors were used in a later genetic analysis, which treated that subset as a discovery cohort. All discovery cohort repertoires had been generated on a single sequencing platform. Both class I and class II loci were covered by HLA typing, at four-digit resolution. The number of typed donors differed by locus: roughly 620-630 for A, B, C, DRB1 and DQB1; approximately 530 for DQA1; some 590 for DPA1; and about 450 for DPB1. A handful of DR-DQ haplotypes were handled as single units for association and clustering because linkage in the cohort was strong. Among some 400 genotyped donors of the cohort, an average of about 240,000 unique TCR beta nucleotide sequences were sequenced per donor, around 20% of them non-productive. On the study overall, not on this receptor specifically: A cluster of highly shared sequence variants was judged likely to represent a technical artifact of the sequencing pipeline. A later analysis associated about 17,000 TCR beta sequences with specific HLA alleles at a false discovery rate of 0.05. In vitro tests confirmed that a few of the cytomegalovirus-associated TCR beta chains recognize cytomegalovirus antigens. In a later genetic analysis, fewer N-insertions in productive TCRs were reported among donors in an Asian-associated ancestry cluster than the approximately 670-donor mean. An association between a missense DCLRE1C variant and V-gene and J-gene trimming of TCR beta chains was found in a later genetic analysis and replicated in an independent cohort. A total of around 150 TCR beta chains were listed by the study as associated with cytomegalovirus. Because the 87-base-pair reads could not distinguish some IMGT-functional V segments, including TRBV6-2 and TRBV6-3, those segments were excluded. Correlated functional status among segregating V segments might reflect linkage disequilibrium, but an unknown experimental factor could not be ruled out. It was suggested by the authors that the approach could potentially be generalized to other disease states and immunological phenotypes. Immune exposure information for the cohort was limited to CMV serostatus. Presence/absence analyses assumed roughly uniform sequencing depth across donors, an assumption that may not hold. The cohort was sequenced for TCR beta chains only, and without alpha or paired-chain data the features that could be detected were limited. Strong co-occurrence of HLA alleles, especially DR and DQ, made assigning TCR associations to individual alleles difficult. Broadly in line with IMGT annotations, most TCR beta V segments showed up in productive rearrangements about 87% or about 30% of the time in an earlier analysis of approximately 640 of the donors. In a later analysis, HLA-associated TCR beta chains showed more clonal expansion and lower generation probabilities than non-associated chains that were equally common. While some public TCRs were present in many individuals, most TCR sequences turned up only very rarely across donors. Most CMV-associated TCR beta chains appeared to be HLA-restricted in a later analysis, and the HLA associations seemed to be driven largely by CMV exposure. The classifier was reported to diagnose cytomegalovirus status with high specificity and sensitivity in both the original and validation cohorts. In a later analysis, several top co-occurrence clusters were reported to appear linked to parvovirus B19, influenza, CMV and Epstein-Barr virus. In a later analysis, the rate of TCR association differed among HLA loci, with DRB1 alleles having the most associated TCRs and HLA-C alleles having the fewest. Because HLA typing was missing for some donors at each locus, association tests included only the typed subset. A further reported finding was that TCR beta sequences accurately predicted the HLA-A and HLA-B alleles for most subjects in the first cohort. The earlier analysis of approximately 590 of the donors excluded 15 to 20 rarely observed V segments, including chromosome 9 orphons, because counts were too low.

Library method: the immunoSEQ multiplex PCR assay. The multiplex PCR relied on a mix of 60 forward primers for TCR Vbeta segments and 13 reverse primers for TCR Jbeta segments. The CDR3 region of rearranged TCR beta genes was amplified from genomic DNA with a multiplex PCR assay. Amplified TCR beta libraries were sequenced as 87-base-pair reads on the Illumina HiSeq System. The authors' pipeline ran thus. A later analysis tallied 75 million to 85 million unique TCR beta chains across the approximately 670 repertoires, and 10 million to 11 million of those chains were shared by two or more donors. To remove PCR and sequencing errors, raw reads were error-corrected and collapsed into unique sequences using a nearest-neighbor algorithm that merged closely related sequences. CDR3 sequences were aligned to IMGT reference sequences to assign V, D and J gene segments. For a sequence to be retained, at least a six-nucleotide match to both a V gene segment and a J gene segment was required. Rearrangements were classified as productive when the CDR3 lacked stop codons and remained in frame with V and J, and all other rearrangements were classified as non-productive. Following IMGT convention, CDR3 was defined as the stretch from the second conserved V-encoded cysteine up to the conserved J-encoded phenylalanine. The earlier analysis of about 640 of the donors excluded any sequence lacking an unambiguous match to a single V gene segment. An earlier analysis of about 590 of the donors classified V segments as functional when productive rearrangements were above 56.7% and as segregating when the standard deviation between donors was above 5%. A statistical classification framework was built for diagnosing cytomegalovirus status from the catalog of TCR beta chain sequences. V and J gene assignment, in a later analysis, came from comparing TCR nucleotide sequences with IMGT/GENE-DB human TR gene sequences. The TCRdist pipeline was used in a later analysis to assign CDR3 sequences and most-parsimonious VDJ recombination scenarios. In a later analysis, every TCR beta chain was defined by the combination of its CDR3 amino acid sequence and its V-gene family, and reads without a unique V-gene family were dropped. A later analysis removed 550 to 700 highly shared, low-generation-probability nucleotide sequences to deal with suspected cross-contamination and a sequencing artifact. For each public chain, a later analysis derived a clonal expansion index from normalized ranks of inferred template counts within each repertoire. In a later analysis, generation probabilities were computed with a VDJ recombination model fitted to out-of-frame rearrangements, and the resulting probabilities were checked against IGoR. Hypergeometric tests were used in a later analysis to score TCR-TCR, TCR-HLA and TCR-CMV co-occurrence, with a repertoire-size bias correction applied to the TCR pairs. In a later analysis, false discovery rates were estimated by permuting HLA or CMV assignments 20 times. In a later analysis, co-occurring TCRs were grouped using DBSCAN, with TCRdist sequence similarity added in when clustering inside HLA-allele-positive subsets. Repertoires with fewer than 30,000 or more than 120,000 public chains were left out of co-occurrence clustering, as were roughly five repertoires with anomalous nucleotide sharing. Imported from immuneACCESS, the table was reduced by TCRdb to in-frame sequences with V and J called. These copies leave out some clones; in studies compared against another copy, an unresolved V gene accounts for under half, and the cause of the remainder is not known. The V and J calls and the clone size are those of that table, but D and trimming were determined from the DNA. In this sample's table one finds about 100,000 clones. The ten largest clonotypes hold approximately 0.6% of the sample.

At the junction V is shortened by 4 bases and J by 7 bases, with 16 bases in between. As encoded in the germline V gene, CDR1 is SGHTA while CDR2 is FQGNSA. The CDR3 covers 15 residues, taking in both the cysteine and the phenylalanine. Of all the DNA, just the CDR3 is kept, 45 bases in frame from base 1. The cohort comprised some 700 healthy bone marrow donors. At the time of sampling, every cohort member was nominally healthy, though immune exposures that went unrecorded were likely present. The donor tested CMV seronegative and was one of the 352 seronegative cohort members. Every donor gave a peripheral blood sample, and the peripheral blood mononuclear cells from that sample were used for TCR beta sequencing. The Qiagen DNeasy Blood Extraction Kit was used to extract genomic DNA from the blood cell samples. Comments on this clone: The target of this receptor is not known.

The chain is made from TRBV7-2 and TRBJ1-4; the D gene is perhaps TRBD1, on 5 matching bases. The sample comprised PBMCs. This TCR was recovered from a man between 50 and 59 years old in good health and CMV-seronegative. The DNA reads TGTGCCAGCAGCTCGGAGACAGTAGCCCTTGAAAAACTGTTTTTT. Its protein product is CASSSETVALEKLFF.